One sample yielded the 30 T cell receptor beta chains listed below, sequenced in a study of shared clonotypes between healthy human individuals. Here immunoSEQ multiplex PCR was the method, and the copy in TCRdb shows in-frame clones only, minus some. This sample yields roughly 1,500,000 clones, of which around 98% are seen a single time; around 0.45% belongs to the top ten. The sequenced sample consisted of naive CD4+ T cells sorted from blood. The sample's subset: CD45RA+ positively selected. These receptors were collected from a man aged 25-40 years in good health.

The chain links TRBV5-5 to TRBJ2-7; D possibly corresponds to TRBD2 (5 bases). V gave up 1 base and J gave up 6 bases, with 11 bases separating them. Germline values: CDR1 SGHKS, CDR2 YYEKEE (reference sequence). The CDR3 loop spans 13 amino acids. DNA of the CDR3: TGTGCCAGCAGCTTGCCGGGGTCCCTCGAGCAGTACTTC. Translating it yields CASSLPGSLEQYF. Full variable domain (missing parts from reference TRBV5-5 and TRBJ2-7): DAGVTQSPTHLIKTRGQQVTLRCSPISGHKSVSWYQQVLGQGPQFIFQYYEKEERGRGNFPDRFSARQFPNYSSELNVNALLLGDSALYLCASSLPGSLEQYFGPGTRLTVT.

The gene calls are TRBV28 and TRBJ1-5; D not certain. The CDR3 loop spans 17 amino acids. The germline V and J ends were trimmed by 5 bases and 2 bases, with 19 bases remaining between them. CDR1 and CDR2 (germline): MDHEN, SYDVKM. As DNA, the CDR3 is TGTGCCAGCAGTCTCCCTTCTAACATCCAACGCAATCAGCCCCAGCATTTT. Amino acid sequence: CASSLPSNIQRNQPQHF.

The chain is built from TRBV7-2 and TRBJ1-2; D unresolved. Germline CDR1 and CDR2: SGHTA and FQGNSA. Trimming left V 5 bases short and J 4 bases short, with 14 bases between. The CDR3 spans 14 residues. The CDR3, as DNA: TGTGCCAGCAGCCTCAGATCGAGCGGCTATGGCTACACCTTC. This codes for CASSLRSSGYGYTF.

This chain connects TRBV7-9 to TRBJ1-5, with 8 positions matching TRBD1. Losses at the gene ends were 5 bases for V and 0 bases for J; bases not matched to a gene: 3. The CDR3 is made up of 15 amino acids. Germline CDR1 SEHNR, CDR2 FQNEAQ (reference sequence). The chain's CDR3 is CASSQGQASNQPQHF. CDR3 DNA sequence: TGTGCCAGCAGCCAGGGACAGGCTAGCAATCAGCCCCAGCATTTT.

The chain links TRBV25-1 to TRBJ2-5; 7 positions agree with TRBD2. Looked up from germline, CDR1 is MGHDK and CDR2 is SYGVNS. With 11 bases clipped from V and 3 bases from J, the junction kept 18 bases outside the gene matches. The CDR3 totals 16 residues. The CDR3 DNA reads TGTGCCTCCCAATGGGGGGGTCGGCCCAGCGAAGAGACCCAGTACTTC. Encoded protein: CASQWGGRPSEETQYF. Filled out from reference TRBV25-1 and TRBJ2-5, the complete variable domain reads EADIYQTPRYLVIGTGKKITLECSQTMGHDKMYWYQQDPGMELHLIHYSYGVNSTEKGDLSSESTVSRIRTEHFPLTLESARPSHTSQYLCASQWGGRPSEETQYFGPGTRLLVL.

V is TRBV28 and J is TRBJ2-2; 10 nucleotides align to TRBD2. In germline, CDR1 is MDHEN, CDR2 SYDVKM. CDR3 size: 14 residues. V was clipped by 8 bases and J by 5 bases; unmatched bases: 5. CDR3 protein: CASLRTSGTGELFF. In DNA, the CDR3 is TGTGCCAGCCTCAGGACTAGCGGTACCGGGGAGCTGTTTTTT.

The chain recombines TRBV7-8 with TRBJ1-2; 9 nucleotides line up with TRBD1. The CDR3 loop spans 18 amino acids. CDR1 and CDR2 (germline): SGHVS, FQNEAQ. V lost 2 bases, J lost 7 bases, and 17 bases stayed unmatched. Written as DNA, the CDR3 is TGTGCCAGCAGCTTACCGACCCCAATGGGGACAGGGTTAGGTGGCTACACCTTC. It translates to CASSLPTPMGTGLGGYTF.

The J gene is TRBJ2-3, the V gene TRBV4-2; weak D call: TRBD1 (6 bases). V was shortened by 0 bases and J by 1 base, with 14 bases between the two germline ends. This CDR3 is built from 17 residues. The germline V gene encodes CDR1 LGHNA and CDR2 YNFKEQ. The CDR3 spells CASSQDPTGGGTDTQYF. The CDR3 DNA follows: TGTGCCAGCAGCCAAGACCCGACAGGAGGTGGCACAGATACGCAGTATTTT.

The chain uses TRBV10-2 and TRBJ1-4; no definite D call. This CDR3 has 13 amino acids. Per the germline V gene, CDR1 is WSHSY and CDR2 is SAAADI. This CDR3 is CAALRGNNEKLFF. The CDR3, as DNA: TGCGCGGCGTTACGGGGTAATAATGAAAAACTGTTTTTT.

The J gene is TRBJ1-1, the V gene TRBV18; D may be TRBD1 (5 bases). The CDR3 spans 16 residues. Trimming stripped 3 bases from V and 2 bases from J, with 16 bases between. Germline loops: CDR1 KGHSH, CDR2 LQKENI. The CDR3 DNA follows: TGTGCCAGCTCACCGTGGTACGACAGATTTAACACTGAAGCTTTCTTT. It encodes CASSPWYDRFNTEAFF.

The chain has TRBV5-1 and TRBJ2-2, with TRBD2 as a possible D gene (5 bases). V lost 3 bases, J lost 0 bases, and 12 bases lay in between. This CDR3 is 16 amino acids long. CDR1 is SGHRS and CDR2 is YFSETQ in the germline V gene. CDR3 region: CASSYGRGPNTGELFF. In DNA, the CDR3 is TGCGCCAGCAGCTATGGGAGAGGTCCGAACACCGGGGAGCTGTTTTTT.

The V call is TRBV10-1, the J call TRBJ2-7, with D perhaps TRBD2 (5 bases). Trimming took off 0 bases at V and 7 bases at J, with 13 bases between the two ends. This CDR3 spans 14 amino acids. The V gene's germline CDR1 is WNHNN and CDR2 SYGVQD (reference sequence). DNA of the CDR3: TGCGCCAGCAGTGAGTCGGGCGGGCTCGGTGAGCAGTACTTC. This codes for CASSESGGLGEQYF.

The chain employs TRBV5-1 and TRBJ2-7; D gene ambiguous. V dropped 4 bases and J dropped 3 bases, with 11 bases sitting between them. Germline CDR1 SGHRS, CDR2 YFSETQ. The CDR3 is made up of 13 amino acids. CDR3 DNA sequence: TGCGCCAGCAGCCCTTCATCCCTCTACGAGCAGTACTTC. It is translated as CASSPSSLYEQYF. The variable domain in full, with the rest retrieved from reference TRBV5-1 and TRBJ2-7, is KAGVTQTPRYLIKTRGQQVTLSCSPISGHRSVSWYQQTPGQGLQFLFEYFSETQRNKGNFPGRFSGRQFSNSRSEMNVSTLELGDSALYLCASSPSSLYEQYFGPGTRLTVT.

This clone came up once. The rearrangement uses TRBV12-1 and TRBJ2-7. TRBV12-1 is a listed pseudogene. This CDR3 has 15 residues. The chain's CDR3 is CASSLLVRSSYEQYF. The DNA of the CDR3 is TGTGCCAGCAGCCTTTTAGTAAGGTCCTCCTACGAGCAGTACTTC.

This chain uses TRBV7-2 with TRBJ2-2, with 9 bases aligning to TRBD2. CDR1 SGHTA and CDR2 FQGNSA come from the germline V gene. The CDR3 loop spans 15 amino acids. V lost 5 bases to trimming and J lost 7 bases; unmatched junction nucleotides: 8. CDR3: CASSQLAGGGGELFF. Written as DNA, the CDR3 is TGTGCCAGCAGCCAGCTGGCGGGAGGGGGCGGGGAGCTGTTTTTT.

Of note for this clone: Distinct nucleotide sequences in the sample also encode this CDR3. The V and J genes are TRBV18 and TRBJ2-7; no clear D gene. This CDR3 is 12 amino acids long. CDR1 is KGHSH and CDR2 is LQKENI in the germline V gene. The V and J ends lost 3 bases and 4 bases respectively, with 7 bases between them. For the CDR3, the DNA is TGTGCCAGCTCACCCTTAGGGTACGAGCAGTACTTC. This translates into CASSPLGYEQYF.

The chain combines TRBV21-1 with TRBJ2-1; the DNA was not used to check the table's D call, TRBD2. TRBV21-1 is a pseudogene segment. The CDR3 has 16 residues. The CDR3 DNA reads as TGTGCCAGCAGCAAAGCTGGACTAGCGGGAGCAAATGAGCAGTTCTTC. It codes for CASSKAGLAGANEQFF.

The chain combines TRBV29-1 with TRBJ2-7, with D uncertain. Trimming shortened V by 5 bases and J by 7 bases, and 24 bases separated the two germline ends. Germline CDR1 SQVTM, CDR2 ANQGSEA. CDR3 length: 15 amino acids. As DNA, the CDR3 is TGCAGCGTTAATGGAGCAATCGGGTCAGGTCGAGAGCAGTACTTC. Amino acids: CSVNGAIGSGREQYF.

The V and J genes are TRBV7-2 and TRBJ2-7; 10 nucleotides agree with TRBD2. The CDR3 loop spans 15 amino acids. The V gene end was trimmed by 0 bases and the J gene end by 5 bases; junction bases not matched to a gene: 4. The germline CDR1 and CDR2 sequences are SGHTA and FQGNSA. The CDR3 protein is CASSLALLAGDEQYF. The CDR3 DNA is TGTGCCAGCAGCTTAGCTCTCCTAGCGGGAGACGAGCAGTACTTC.

The chain has TRBV15 and TRBJ1-1; 8 bases fit TRBD1. Germline CDR1 is LNHNV and CDR2 is YYDKDF (reference sequence). The ends lost 0 bases at V and 3 bases at J; junction bases unmatched: 12. The CDR3 has 18 amino acids. The CDR3 region has the DNA TGTGCCACCAGCAGAGATTTCCGGGACAGGATCGGTGACACTGAAGCTTTCTTT. Its translation is CATSRDFRDRIGDTEAFF.

The chain is built from TRBV27 and TRBJ2-3; 9 bases match TRBD2. The CDR3 has 18 residues. The germline CDR1 and CDR2 sequences are MNHEY and SMNVEV (reference sequence). With V trimmed by 5 bases and J by 3 bases, 15 bases remained unmatched. For the CDR3, the DNA is TGTGCCAGCAGTCCCTATGGAGCGGGAGGAGCTCGGACAGATACGCAGTATTTT. Translated, it gives CASSPYGAGGARTDTQYF.

V and J are TRBV27 and TRBJ1-2, with D maybe TRBD1 (5 bases). There are 14 residues in the CDR3. V lost 5 bases, J lost 8 bases, and 18 bases lay in between. Germline values: CDR1 MNHEY, CDR2 SMNVEV (reference sequence). The DNA for the CDR3 is TGTGCCAGCAGTCCCGGGACGGCCGGCGGAGGCTACACCTTC. Translation gives CASSPGTAGGGYTF.

This clone appeared once. The chain employs TRBV6-6 and TRBJ2-2, with D tentatively TRBD1 (6 bases). Germline-derived CDR1 and CDR2 are MNHNY and SVGAGI (reference sequence). Deletions cut 2 bases from V and 6 bases from J, with 10 bases between. CDR3 length: 14 residues. In DNA, the CDR3 is TGTGCCAGCAGTTACCGGCAGGGGTCCGGGGAGCTGTTTTTT. Residues: CASSYRQGSGELFF.

The chain joins TRBV11-3 to TRBJ2-5; TRBD2 might be the D (6 bases). There are 15 residues in the CDR3. With 5 bases removed from V and 0 bases from J, the gap between germline ends came to 13 bases. Germline CDR1 SGHNT, CDR2 YENEEA. DNA of the CDR3: TGTGCCAGCAGCCTCACTTGGGGGGACCAAGAGACCCAGTACTTC. Protein: CASSLTWGDQETQYF.

V and J are TRBV27 and TRBJ2-1; D perhaps matches TRBD2 (5 bases). Trimming shortened V by 5 bases and J by 1 base, and 12 bases separated the two germline ends. The germline V gene has CDR1 MNHEY and CDR2 SMNVEV (reference sequence). The CDR3 sequence is 15 residues long. CDR3 region: CASSQERQSYNEQFF. The CDR3 DNA reads TGTGCCAGCAGTCAAGAGCGGCAGTCCTACAATGAGCAGTTCTTC.

The chain joins TRBV5-1 to TRBJ2-1; possibly TRBD2 for D (6 bases). V was shortened by 4 bases and J by 8 bases, with 16 bases between the two germline ends. CDR1 and CDR2 from the germline V gene are SGHRS and YFSETQ. The CDR3 has 14 residues. The CDR3 region has the DNA TGCGCCAGCAGCCGGGGCGGGGTCGGCGATGAGCAGTTCTTC. Translation: CASSRGGVGDEQFF.

The J gene is TRBJ2-7, the V gene TRBV5-6; D not certain. V lost 4 bases and J 3 bases, leaving 14 bases between the germline ends. The CDR3 has 14 amino acids. The V gene's germline CDR1 is SGHDT and CDR2 YYEEEE. DNA for the CDR3: TGTGCCAGCAGCCATATTCTAGGGAACTACGAGCAGTACTTC. It encodes CASSHILGNYEQYF.

The J gene is TRBJ2-7, the V gene TRBV6-6, with a tentative D call TRBD2 (7 bases). V lost 3 bases to trimming and J lost 4 bases, with 16 bases between them. Looked up from germline, CDR1 is MNHNY and CDR2 is SVGAGI (reference sequence). The length of the CDR3 is 15 residues. CDR3 nucleotides: TGTGCCAGCAGTTATCCGCGAGGGAGGGGGTACGAGCAGTACTTC. It specifies CASSYPRGRGYEQYF.

This clone was seen only once. The rearrangement links TRBV5-1 to TRBJ2-2; no clear D gene. This CDR3 has 14 residues. The germline V and J ends were trimmed by 3 bases and 4 bases, with 10 bases remaining between them. Germline lookup yields CDR1 SGHRS and CDR2 YFSETQ. CDR3 sequence (DNA): TGCGCCAGCAGCTCCTCCTCGGGCACCGGGGAGCTGTTTTTT. Its translation: CASSSSSGTGELFF.

The chain couples TRBV7-9 to TRBJ2-1, with D maybe TRBD2 (6 bases). V lost 5 bases, J lost 4 bases, and 21 bases lay in between. CDR1 SEHNR and CDR2 FQNEAQ come from the germline V gene (reference sequence). CDR3 length: 17 residues. This chain's CDR3 is CASSRMEGRGRYNEQFF. The CDR3 nucleotides read TGTGCCAGCAGCCGCATGGAGGGGAGAGGGCGATACAATGAGCAGTTCTTC.